The 9 T cell receptor beta chains given below trace back to one sample, sequenced in a study of cytomegalovirus exposure and HLA in healthy donors. The PCR was carried out with 60 Vbeta primers and 13 Jbeta primers. Measured with immunoSEQ multiplex PCR; TCRdb has only the in-frame clones, and not every one. The repertoire holds more than 100,000 clones, with 75% to 90% as singletons. Material: PBMCs. These receptors all come from a man between 35 and 55 years old in good health and CMV-seronegative.

This clone was counted a few times. The rearrangement links TRBV6-1 to TRBJ2-7; 8 bases align to TRBD2. This CDR3 is 15 amino acids long. Germline CDR1 MNHNS, CDR2 SASEGT. Trimming cost V 7 bases and J 3 bases; bases outside gene matches: 11. CDR3 bases: TGTGCCAGCAACCCAAGCGGGGGTCGAGTCTACGAGCAGTACTTC. This encodes CASNPSGGRVYEQYF.

This clone was observed a handful of times. The CDR3: CASSYTGGLAGNTGELFF. The CDR3 bases are TGTGCCAGCAGCTATACCGGGGGACTAGCGGGAAACACCGGGGAGCTGTTTTTT. J is TRBJ2-2 and V is TRBV5-6; 13 bases line up with TRBD2. Per the germline V gene, CDR1 is SGHDT and CDR2 is YYEEEE. The CDR3 runs to 18 residues. J gave up 2 bases and V 3 bases, and 7 bases lay outside the gene matches.

This chain connects TRBV27 to TRBJ2-1; no firm D call. The CDR3 extends over 13 amino acids. CDR1 MNHEY and CDR2 SMNVEV come from the germline V gene (reference sequence). V lost 6 bases, J lost 0 bases, and 6 bases lay in between. CDR3 loop: CASRLSSYNEQFF. In nucleotides, the CDR3 is TGTGCCAGCAGGCTTAGCTCCTACAATGAGCAGTTCTTC.

The V call is TRBV9, the J call TRBJ1-1; 8 bases match TRBD1. This CDR3 is 19 amino acids long. The V gene end was trimmed by 0 bases and the J gene end by 4 bases; junction bases not matched to a gene: 17. Per germline, CDR1 SGDLS and CDR2 YYNGEE. The CDR3 loop reads CASSVAPDRDVYIGTEAFF. CDR3 DNA: TGTGCCAGCAGCGTAGCCCCGGACAGGGATGTTTACATCGGCACTGAAGCTTTCTTT. Filled out from reference TRBV9 and TRBJ1-1, the complete variable domain reads DSGVTQTPKHLITATGQRVTLRCSPRSGDLSVYWYQQSLDQGLQFLIQYYNGEERAKGNILERFSAQQFPDLHSELNLSSLELGDSALYFCASSVAPDRDVYIGTEAFFGQGTRLTVV.

The chain combines TRBV7-9 with TRBJ1-3; 8 bases line up with TRBD1. The germline V gene encodes CDR1 SEHNR and CDR2 FQNEAQ (reference sequence). Germline trimming cut 7 bases from V and 2 bases from J; bases unmatched to any gene: 4. CDR3 length: 14 residues. The CDR3 nucleotides read TGTGCCAGCATCCTGACAGGGGCTGGAAACACCATATATTTT. Translated, it gives CASILTGAGNTIYF.

The V call is TRBV27, the J call TRBJ2-1, with a weak D call TRBD2 (6 bases). This CDR3 region has 15 residues. Germline lookup yields CDR1 MNHEY and CDR2 SMNVEV (reference sequence). With 5 bases removed from V and 6 bases from J, the gap between germline ends came to 17 bases. The DNA of the CDR3 is TGTGCCAGCAGTCCCCTAACGGGAGCAGGCAATGAGCAGTTCTTC. Translation gives CASSPLTGAGNEQFF.

The V call is TRBV11-1, the J call TRBJ2-2, with 10 bases that match TRBD1. Germline-derived CDR1 and CDR2 are SGHAT and FQDESV (reference sequence). Germline trimming cut 4 bases from V and 4 bases from J; bases unmatched to any gene: 3. The CDR3 extends over 15 amino acids. The DNA of the CDR3 is TGTGCCAGCAGCTCTCGGGACAGGGGCACCGGGGAGCTGTTTTTT. Its translation: CASSSRDRGTGELFF.

The genes are TRBV7-2 and TRBJ2-3; D uncertain. V dropped 5 bases and J dropped 0 bases, with 12 bases sitting between them. Per germline, CDR1 SGHTA and CDR2 FQGNSA. This CDR3 contains 15 residues. The CDR3 here is CASSQTPTSTDTQYF. The CDR3, as DNA: TGTGCCAGCAGCCAGACTCCGACTAGCACAGATACGCAGTATTTT.

The V call is TRBV5-6, the J call TRBJ1-1; possibly TRBD1 for D (5 bases). CDR1 is SGHDT and CDR2 is YYEEEE in the germline V gene. CDR3 size: 13 residues. Trimming stripped 1 base from V and 1 base from J, with 5 bases between. This CDR3 reads CASSLRGNTEAFF. In DNA form, the CDR3 reads TGTGCCAGCAGCTTGAGGGGGAACACTGAAGCTTTCTTT.